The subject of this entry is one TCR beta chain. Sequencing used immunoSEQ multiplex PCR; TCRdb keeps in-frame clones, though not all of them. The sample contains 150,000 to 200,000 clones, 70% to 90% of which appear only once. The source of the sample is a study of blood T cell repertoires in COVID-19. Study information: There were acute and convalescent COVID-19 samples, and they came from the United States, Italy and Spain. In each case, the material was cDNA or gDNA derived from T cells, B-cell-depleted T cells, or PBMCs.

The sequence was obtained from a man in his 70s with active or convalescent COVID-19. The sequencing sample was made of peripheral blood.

CDR3 sequence: CASSRGLAGPYEQYF. The CDR3 nucleotides read TGTGCCAGCAGCCGGGGACTAGCGGGACCCTACGAGCAGTACTTC. The chain employs TRBV3-1 (or the pseudogene TRBV3-2) and TRBJ2-7; 13 nucleotides match TRBD2. The CDR3 has 15 amino acids. CDR1 is LGHDT, CDR2 YNNKEL, per germline (reference sequence). The V segment lost 4 bases and the J segment 2 bases; nucleotides outside the gene matches: 2.